This TCR beta chain was sequenced in a study of brain T cells in children with intractable seizures. Per the germline V gene, CDR1 is SGHRS and CDR2 is YFSETQ. The CDR3 loop spans 14 amino acids. The trim removed 2 bases at V and 1 base at J, leaving 2 bases unmatched. Details on this clone: Its antigen is currently unknown.

Time point denoted: blood from clinic visit 5 months post-surgery; TSC patient then seizure free. At least one anti-epileptic drug was given before surgery. Repertoires were generated with immunoSEQ multiplex PCR, while TCRdb's copy carries only in-frame clones and drops some. The sample gives about 340,000 clones, 93% of which show up once; 4.5% to 7% is in the top ten. Study results and limitations: Pre-surgery blood may have been undersampled, hiding some clones.

V gene TRBV5-1 combines with J gene TRBJ2-5; TRBD1 matches 7 bases. Specimen: peripheral blood, collected more than 4 months after surgery. The source of this sequence is a boy under two years old with tuberous sclerosis and intractable seizures. Written as DNA, the CDR3 is TGCGCCAGCAGCTTAGGGACAGCCCAAGAGACCCAGTACTTC. Translating it yields CASSLGTAQETQYF.